The clone carrying this T cell receptor beta chain has more than one count but fewer than ten. The CDR3 runs 18 residues. Germline loops: CDR1 KGHDR, CDR2 SFDVKD. The data belong to a study of blood T cells in healthy people across ages. Next came a second PCR, run for roughly 7 to 12 cycles, which used a sample-barcoded 5' primer along with a J-beta primer mix. Via MiXCR, TCRdb re-called the 5' RACE reads, giving one row per CDR3 protein. Of some 750,000 distinct CDR3 sequences in the sample, 20% to 25% were seen once. Sequenced: blood. This chain uses TRBV24-1 with TRBJ2-5; 13 nucleotides match TRBD2. Gene TRBJ2-1 matches the end of the DNA better, so the J call may be wrong. This receptor was taken from a man between 65 and 80 years old in good health. The CDR3: CATSDPRGTSGIGDEQFF. CDR3 in DNA: TGTGCCACCAGTGATCCGAGGGGGACTAGCGGGATAGGGGATGAGCAGTTCTTC.